The 4 T cell receptor beta chains below all came from one sample that was sequenced in a study of blood T cells in healthy people across ages. A sample-barcoded 5' primer and a J-beta primer mix were used in a second PCR of about 7 to 12 cycles. TCRdb re-derived calls from the 5' RACE reads in MiXCR, one entry per CDR3 protein. Altogether some 730,000 distinct CDR3 sequences are present, about a fifth being singletons, with the ten largest covering around 21%. Sequenced sample: blood. The receptors originated from a man between 65 and 79 years old in good health.

This clonotype was seen ten or more times. CDR3 nucleotide sequence: TGCAGCGTTGAGTGGGGATTCAATCAGCCCCAGCATTTT. Protein sequence: CSVEWGFNQPQHF. This sequence joins TRBV29-1 and TRBJ1-5; no reliable D call. V lost 3 bases to trimming and J lost 3 bases, with 9 bases between them. This CDR3 region has 13 residues. Germline CDR1 is SQVTM and CDR2 is ANQGSEA. The entire variable domain, with the rest obtained from reference TRBV29-1 and TRBJ1-5, is as follows: SAVISQKPSRDICQRGTSLTIQCQVDSQVTMMFWYRQQPGQSLTLIATANQGSEATYESGFVIDKFPISRPNLTFSTLTVSNMSPEDSSIYLCSVEWGFNQPQHFGDGTRLSIL.

V is TRBV6-1 and J is TRBJ1-4; tentative D call: TRBD1 (5 bases). Trimming took off 5 bases at V and 7 bases at J, with 14 bases between the two ends. The CDR3 consists of 14 residues. From germline, CDR1 is MNHNS and CDR2 SASEGT. The CDR3 DNA follows: TGTGCCAGCAGTAGTTGGGGCGCCGGTGAAAAACTGTTTTTT. It encodes CASSSWGAGEKLFF.

This clonotype was detected only a few times. The CDR3 loop is CASSGGFSYEQYF. As DNA, the CDR3 is TGCGCCAGCAGCGGCGGGTTCAGCTACGAGCAGTACTTC. The rearrangement uses TRBV5-1 and TRBJ2-7; D may be TRBD2 (5 bases). The germline V and J ends were trimmed by 4 bases and 3 bases, with 11 bases remaining between them. The CDR3 sequence is 13 residues long. The V gene's germline CDR1 is SGHRS and CDR2 YFSETQ. Complete variable domain (other parts from reference TRBV5-1 and TRBJ2-7): KAGVTQTPRYLIKTRGQQVTLSCSPISGHRSVSWYQQTPGQGLQFLFEYFSETQRNKGNFPGRFSGRQFSNSRSEMNVSTLELGDSALYLCASSGGFSYEQYFGPGTRLTVT.

This clonotype appeared many times. V is TRBV5-1 and J is TRBJ2-3; TRBD1 aligns across 7 bases. V shed 2 bases and J 2 bases; nucleotides not matched to a gene: 2. Germline CDR1 reads SGHRS; CDR2 reads YFSETQ. The CDR3 runs to 14 residues. The CDR3 nucleotides are TGCGCCAGCAGCTTCCAGGGGGACACAGATACGCAGTATTTT. It is translated as CASSFQGDTDTQYF. The whole variable domain, remainder taken from reference TRBV5-1 and TRBJ2-3, is KAGVTQTPRYLIKTRGQQVTLSCSPISGHRSVSWYQQTPGQGLQFLFEYFSETQRNKGNFPGRFSGRQFSNSRSEMNVSTLELGDSALYLCASSFQGDTDTQYFGPGTRLTVL.